Shown below are 2 T cell receptor beta chains from a single sample sequenced in a study of control samples from healthy donors and cancer patients. Here immunoSEQ multiplex PCR was the method, and the copy in TCRdb shows in-frame clones only, minus some. In the table there are some 120,000 clones, more than 75% of which are singletons. The material sequenced was blood. The receptors here all came from a man between 60 and 75 years old in good health.

This clone was seen a handful of times. CDR3 residues: CASSFQWGTGELFF. CDR3 nucleotides: TGTGCCAGTAGTTTCCAATGGGGCACCGGGGAGCTGTTTTTT. The chain is built from TRBV19 and TRBJ2-2; D not certain. The ends were cut back, 5 bases at V and 4 bases at J, with 11 bases in the middle. Germline-derived CDR1 and CDR2 are LNHDA and SQIVND (reference sequence). There are 14 residues in the CDR3.

The rearrangement joins TRBV24-1 to TRBJ2-2; 9 bases map to TRBD1. J gave up 4 bases and V 3 bases, and 11 bases lay outside the gene matches. Per the germline V gene, CDR1 is KGHDR and CDR2 is SFDVKD. This CDR3 spans 18 amino acids. The chain's CDR3 is CATSDLNLGTGTTGELFF. The CDR3 nucleotides read TGTGCCACCAGTGATCTGAATTTGGGGACAGGGACCACCGGGGAGCTGTTTTTT.